Below, 32 T cell receptor beta chains from the same sample are listed, as sequenced in a study of shared clonotypes between healthy human individuals. Naivety among CD8 cells was defined by CD45RO negativity and positive CCR7 selection, thereby excluding terminally differentiated effector memory CD45RA+ cells. Generated by immunoSEQ multiplex PCR, the TCRdb table keeps only in-frame clones and is missing some. This table has under 2,000,000 clones, 85% to 95% appearing once. The sequenced material came from naive CD8+ T cells sorted from blood. The receptors shown here come from a man between 18 and 29 years old in good health.

This clone is a singleton in its sample. The chain links TRBV10-2 to TRBJ2-1; TRBD2 matches 7 bases. There are 13 residues in the CDR3. The ends lost 9 bases at V and 8 bases at J; junction bases unmatched: 10. CDR1 is WSHSY, CDR2 SAAADI, per germline. The CDR3 nucleotides are TGCGCCAGTGCGGGAGACGTCGTCGATGAGCAGTTCTTC. It codes for CASAGDVVDEQFF.

The chain combines TRBV5-1 with TRBJ1-6, with D tentatively TRBD1 (6 bases). Germline V gene lookup returns CDR1 SGHRS and CDR2 YFSETQ. V lost 4 bases, J lost 7 bases, and 15 bases lay in between. The length of the CDR3 is 15 residues. The CDR3 loop reads CASSAQGPENSPLHF. CDR3 in DNA: TGCGCCAGCAGCGCACAGGGACCTGAGAATTCACCCCTCCACTTT.

CDR3 sequence reads: CAISSERTNTGELFF. CDR3 DNA sequence: TGTGCCATCAGCTCAGAGCGGACGAACACCGGGGAGCTGTTTTTT. This chain uses TRBV10-3 with TRBJ2-2; tentatively, D is TRBD2 (5 bases). V lost 6 bases and J 0 bases, leaving 11 bases between the germline ends. Germline CDR1 ENHRY, CDR2 SYGVKD. This CDR3 has 15 amino acids.

The CDR3 nucleotides read TGTGCCAGCAGTGAAGATGCGACAGGGGGCTACGAGCAGTACTTC. As protein: CASSEDATGGYEQYF. V is TRBV6-1 and J is TRBJ2-7, with 9 bases aligning to TRBD1. The CDR3 is 15 residues long. V was pared by 1 base and J by 3 bases, with 4 bases of the junction left unmatched. Germline V gene lookup returns CDR1 MNHNS and CDR2 SASEGT.

This chain connects TRBV25-1 to TRBJ2-1; TRBD2 matches at 16 bases. V shed 3 bases, J shed 3 bases, and the junction held 5 bases outside the gene matches. This CDR3 has 18 residues. From germline, CDR1 is MGHDK and CDR2 SYGVNS. CDR3 loop: CASSDGTSGREDYNEQFF. The CDR3 DNA reads TGTGCCAGCAGTGATGGGACTAGCGGGAGGGAAGACTACAATGAGCAGTTCTTC.

As to this clone: One junction end does not reproduce the germline sequence, and a read error may be involved. This chain connects TRBV7-7 to TRBJ2-7, with D uncertain. CDR1 is SSHAT, CDR2 FNYEAQ, per germline (reference sequence). CDR3 length: 13 residues. CDR3 DNA: TGTGCTAGCAGCTTCCGAGAGTCCTACGAGCAGTACTTC. Its translation is CASSFRESYEQYF.

As concerns this clone: The same CDR3 also results from other DNA sequences found in this sample. The V call is TRBV19, the J call TRBJ2-7; 9 bases match TRBD2. Unmatched junction bases numbered 6, after V lost 6 bases and J lost 6 bases. The CDR3 totals 13 residues. The V gene's germline CDR1 is LNHDA and CDR2 SQIVND (reference sequence). The CDR3 spells CASSPGLASEQYF. For the CDR3, the DNA is TGTGCCAGTAGCCCGGGACTAGCAAGCGAGCAGTACTTC.

The chain employs TRBV4-1 and TRBJ2-3; D remains ambiguous. The CDR3 consists of 17 residues. Germline CDR1 reads MGHRA; CDR2 reads YSYEKL. Deletions cut 0 bases from V and 6 bases from J, with 19 bases between. The CDR3 sequence is CASSQDWINLERDTQYF. In DNA, the CDR3 is TGCGCCAGCAGCCAAGATTGGATAAATCTAGAAAGGGATACGCAGTATTTT.

This clone has just one count. The chain recombines TRBV6-5 with TRBJ1-1; a possible D gene is TRBD1 (6 bases). Germline V gene data show CDR1 as MNHEY and CDR2 as SVGAGI. This CDR3 is 15 amino acids long. V lost 4 bases to trimming and J lost 2 bases, with 14 bases between them. The CDR3 sequence: CASSFTGSYNTEAFF. The CDR3 coding sequence is TGTGCCAGCAGTTTTACAGGGTCTTATAACACTGAAGCTTTCTTT.

The chain combines TRBV6-6 with TRBJ1-1; D might be TRBD1 (5 bases). The ends were cut back, 8 bases at V and 1 base at J, with 11 bases in the middle. Germline V CDR1 and CDR2: MNHNY, SVGAGI (reference sequence). The CDR3 runs 13 residues. The CDR3 here is CASGGTGNTEAFF. DNA of the CDR3: TGTGCCAGCGGCGGGACGGGGAACACTGAAGCTTTCTTT.

This clone has only one observation. This same CDR3 is encoded by further DNA sequences in the sample. This sequence joins TRBV19 and TRBJ2-1; the D gene is possibly TRBD2 (5 bases). V was pared by 1 base and J by 8 bases, with 9 bases between. The germline gives CDR1 LNHDA, CDR2 SQIVND (reference sequence). The CDR3 extends over 13 amino acids. The CDR3 bases are TGTGCCAGTAGTATAGGGGGAGCATATGAGCAGTTCTTC. Protein product: CASSIGGAYEQFF.

Concerning this clone itself: A read error may produce the germline difference seen at one junction end. This chain connects TRBV7-7 to TRBJ2-3, with 10 bases identical to TRBD2. CDR3 length: 18 residues. The germline V gene has CDR1 SSHAT and CDR2 FNYEAQ (reference sequence). The CDR3 here is CASSLGLAEGASTDTQYF. The CDR3 region has the DNA TGTGCTAGCAGCTTAGGACTAGCGGAGGGGGCTAGCACAGATACGCAGTATTTT.

V is TRBV2 and J is TRBJ1-1; D is unclear. This CDR3 spans 12 amino acids. Germline CDR1 and CDR2: SNHLY and FYNNEI. V was clipped by 6 bases and J by 4 bases, with 9 bases between them. The CDR3 DNA sequence: TGTGCCAGCAGCTGGACGGTCACTGAAGCTTTCTTT. Amino acids: CASSWTVTEAFF.

V and J are TRBV6-5 and TRBJ2-1; a weak D match, TRBD1 (6 bases). The CDR3 extends over 15 amino acids. Germline loops: CDR1 MNHEY, CDR2 SVGAGI. V was trimmed by 5 bases and J by 2 bases, leaving 13 bases between them. The DNA for the CDR3 is TGTGCCAGCAGTCTTTACAGGGCCCCCTACAATGAGCAGTTCTTC. This codes for CASSLYRAPYNEQFF.

The chain joins TRBV5-6 to TRBJ2-7; no firm D call. Germline CDR1 SGHDT, CDR2 YYEEEE. V dropped 0 bases and J dropped 7 bases, with 8 bases sitting between them. The CDR3 is 12 amino acids. The CDR3 is CASSLGILEQYF. CDR3 coding DNA: TGTGCCAGCAGCTTGGGTATCTTGGAGCAGTACTTC. Full variable domain (remainder filled in from reference TRBV5-6 and TRBJ2-7): DAGVTQSPTHLIKTRGQQVTLRCSPKSGHDTVSWYQQALGQGPQFIFQYYEEEERQRGNFPDRFSGHQFPNYSSELNVNALLLGDSALYLCASSLGILEQYFGPGTRLTVT.

This chain's CDR3 is CAGHRDTIASYEQYF. CDR3 nucleotides: TGTGCTGGCCACCGGGACACCATCGCCTCCTACGAGCAGTACTTC. The gene calls are TRBV19 and TRBJ2-7; D may be TRBD1 (6 bases). This CDR3 has 15 residues. Looked up from germline, CDR1 is LNHDA and CDR2 is SQIVND (reference sequence).

The chain uses TRBV11-3 and TRBJ2-3, with a possible D match to TRBD2 (6 bases). The CDR3 contains 16 residues. V was clipped by 1 base and J by 0 bases, with 11 bases between them. The germline CDR1 and CDR2 sequences are SGHNT and YENEEA. The CDR3 here is CASSLGPAGSTDTQYF. The CDR3 nucleotides read TGTGCCAGCAGCTTAGGTCCCGCGGGGAGCACAGATACGCAGTATTTT.

This clone was seen a single time. This chain uses TRBV7-8 with TRBJ2-5; tentative D call: TRBD2 (6 bases). The germline V gene has CDR1 SGHVS and CDR2 FQNEAQ. Between the trimmed V and J ends, which lost 5 bases and 4 bases, there was a span of 20 bases. The CDR3 runs 16 residues. The CDR3 sequence: CASSPGTEGGGETQYF. Here the CDR3 DNA reads TGTGCCAGCAGCCCGGGGACGGAGGGAGGAGGAGAGACCCAGTACTTC.

The chain has TRBV5-1 and TRBJ1-2; D remains ambiguous. Germline loops: CDR1 SGHRS, CDR2 YFSETQ. Trimming removed 0 bases from V and 8 bases from J, with 5 bases in between. There are 11 residues in the CDR3. CDR3 nucleotide sequence: TGCGCCAGCAGCTTGGGATCCGGCTACACCTTC. Translating gives CASSLGSGYTF. The variable domain in full, completed from reference TRBV5-1 and TRBJ1-2, reads KAGVTQTPRYLIKTRGQQVTLSCSPISGHRSVSWYQQTPGQGLQFLFEYFSETQRNKGNFPGRFSGRQFSNSRSEMNVSTLELGDSALYLCASSLGSGYTFGSGTRLTVV.

The CDR3 coding sequence is TGCGCCAGCAGGGCCCTGGGGAGCGCCTATGGCTACACCTTC. Translated, it gives CASRALGSAYGYTF. The V gene is TRBV4-1, the J gene TRBJ1-2; D not certain. V lost 6 bases to trimming and J lost 4 bases, with 15 bases between them. The CDR3 consists of 14 residues. Germline assignment: CDR1 MGHRA and CDR2 YSYEKL.

V usage is TRBV28 and J usage is TRBJ2-7; no firm D call. The CDR3 spans 14 residues. Per germline, CDR1 MDHEN and CDR2 SYDVKM. Trimming took off 3 bases at V and 3 bases at J, with 12 bases between the two ends. For the CDR3, the DNA is TGTGCCAGCAGTTTTTCACTTATCAACTACGAGCAGTACTTC. Translating it yields CASSFSLINYEQYF.

The chain is built from TRBV11-2 and TRBJ2-7; D is ambiguous. Trimming removed 0 bases at V and 5 bases at J, with 8 bases between. Germline lookup yields CDR1 SGHAT and CDR2 FQNNGV. This CDR3 is 13 amino acids long. In nucleotides, the CDR3 is TGTGCCAGCAGCTTAGACTCGGCGAACGAGCAGTACTTC. Its protein product is CASSLDSANEQYF.

The chain is built from TRBV6-6 and TRBJ2-7; D uncertain. This CDR3 contains 15 residues. CDR1 and CDR2 from the germline V gene are MNHNY and SVGAGI (reference sequence). The V and J ends lost 5 bases and 0 bases respectively, with 14 bases between them. The CDR3 here is CASSSNSRSSYEQYF. The CDR3 DNA is TGTGCCAGCAGTAGTAACAGTAGAAGCTCCTACGAGCAGTACTTC.

The J gene is TRBJ2-2, the V gene TRBV27, with TRBD2 matching over 8 bases. The CDR3 consists of 16 residues. After removal of 5 bases from V and 5 bases from J, the junction contained 10 bases not matched to a gene. The germline gives CDR1 MNHEY, CDR2 SMNVEV (reference sequence). CDR3 bases: TGTGCCAGCAGTCCAGGCCGGGGGGGCGGGACCGGGGAGCTGTTTTTT. Translation: CASSPGRGGGTGELFF.

The sample holds one count of this clone. The chain employs TRBV7-2 and TRBJ2-7, with TRBD2 matching over 8 bases. CDR3 length: 15 amino acids. J gave up 5 bases and V 0 bases, and 6 bases lay outside the gene matches. Germline CDR1 reads SGHTA; CDR2 reads FQGNSA. CDR3 nucleotides: TGTGCCAGCAGCTTAGCGTACGGCGGGGGGAACGAGCAGTACTTC. This translates into CASSLAYGGGNEQYF.

Points on this clone: The same CDR3 also results from other DNA sequences found in this sample. The CDR3 nucleotides read TGTGCCAGCAGTTTTCGAATGAACACTGAAGCTTTCTTT. This gives the protein CASSFRMNTEAFF. V is TRBV28 and J is TRBJ1-1, with D hard to call. The V gene lost 3 bases and the J gene lost 0 bases, with 5 bases spanning the gap. Germline CDR1 and CDR2: MDHEN and SYDVKM. The CDR3 is 13 residues long.

V usage is TRBV6-5 and J usage is TRBJ2-7; D gene ambiguous. CDR3 length equals 15 residues. In germline, CDR1 is MNHEY, CDR2 SVGAGI. Deletions cut 3 bases from V and 0 bases from J, with 12 bases between. The CDR3 region has the DNA TGTGCCAGCAGTTATGAAGGCTTCAGCTCCTACGAGCAGTACTTC. It encodes CASSYEGFSSYEQYF.

The genes are TRBV29-1 and TRBJ2-7; perhaps D is TRBD1 or TRBD2 (5 bases each). CDR3 length: 14 residues. Trimming took off 0 bases at V and 4 bases at J, with 13 bases between the two ends. Per germline, CDR1 SQVTM and CDR2 ANQGSEA. The CDR3 is CSVEDSLGTYEQYF. As DNA, the CDR3 is TGCAGCGTTGAAGATTCGCTAGGGACGTACGAGCAGTACTTC.

The CDR3 DNA sequence: TGTGCCAGTAGTCTGGGCGGGAGCTTCACAGATACGCAGTATTTT. Its translation is CASSLGGSFTDTQYF. V and J are TRBV9 and TRBJ2-3; 7 bases align to TRBD2. The CDR3 covers 15 residues. J gave up 2 bases and V 8 bases, and 11 bases lay outside the gene matches. The V gene's germline CDR1 is SGDLS and CDR2 YYNGEE.

As DNA, the CDR3 is TGTGCCAGACCGACAGTTTCCTCCTACAATGAGCAGTTCTTC. Translating it yields CARPTVSSYNEQFF. The chain combines TRBV21-1 with TRBJ2-1; the D segment call TRBD1 is taken from the table without a DNA check. TRBV21-1 is classified as a pseudogene. This CDR3 region has 14 residues.

CDR3: CASSPSQRGADTQYF. CDR3 sequence (DNA): TGTGCCAGCAGTCCATCCCAGCGGGGGGCAGATACGCAGTATTTT. The chain couples TRBV27 to TRBJ2-3; the match to TRBD2 covers 9 bases. This CDR3 spans 15 amino acids. The trim removed 5 bases at V and 4 bases at J, leaving 7 bases unmatched. The germline V gene has CDR1 MNHEY and CDR2 SMNVEV (reference sequence).

This chain connects TRBV7-9 to TRBJ2-1, with TRBD2 identical over 8 bases. The germline V gene encodes CDR1 SEHNR and CDR2 FQNEAQ (reference sequence). V was clipped by 5 bases and J by 4 bases; unmatched bases: 7. The CDR3 contains 15 residues. The CDR3 sequence is CASSPRVAGYNEQFF. CDR3 DNA: TGTGCCAGCAGCCCCCGGGTAGCGGGGTACAATGAGCAGTTCTTC.